The 14 T cell receptor beta chains listed next were all sequenced from one sample in a study of tissue T cells after allogeneic stem cell transplantation. The method was immunoSEQ multiplex PCR; TCRdb's version includes in-frame clones alone and lacks a portion of them. The sample lists about 6,300 clones; just under 70% were seen once. The specimen comprised tissue from the rectum, sampled at autopsy. The receptors were gathered from a woman aged 18 to 55 with breast cancer.

The J gene is TRBJ2-5, the V gene TRBV11-2, with D tentatively TRBD2 (5 bases). The CDR3 sequence is 17 residues long. Deletions cut 2 bases from V and 2 bases from J, with 18 bases between. Germline loops: CDR1 SGHAT, CDR2 FQNNGV. DNA for the CDR3: TGTGCCAGCAGCTTAAATTCAGGAGCGGCGTCGCAAGAGACCCAGTACTTC. As protein: CASSLNSGAASQETQYF. Full variable domain (rest looked up from reference TRBV11-2 and TRBJ2-5): EAGVAQSPRYKIIEKRQSVAFWCNPISGHATLYWYQQILGQGPKLLIQFQNNGVVDDSQLPKDRFSAERLKGVDSTLKIQPAKLEDSAVYLCASSLNSGAASQETQYFGPGTRLLVL.

This clone has a handful of counts. V and J are TRBV5-1 and TRBJ1-3; D unresolved. Germline CDR1 and CDR2: SGHRS and YFSETQ. The CDR3 spans 16 residues. With 0 bases removed from V and 0 bases from J, the gap between germline ends came to 10 bases. CDR3 nucleotide sequence: TGCGCCAGCAGCTTGGCCGGGCAGGTCTCTGGAAACACCATATATTTT. Its translation: CASSLAGQVSGNTIYF.

The table lists this clone with a count of one. V and J are TRBV4-3 and TRBJ2-6; D not certain. V was trimmed by 0 bases and J by 3 bases, leaving 15 bases between them. Germline-derived CDR1 and CDR2 are LGHNA and YSLEER. This CDR3 is built from 18 residues. CDR3 DNA: TGCGCCAGCAGCCAAGATGTGGTGCGGAGTATTGGGGCCAACGTCCTGACTTTC. This encodes CASSQDVVRSIGANVLTF.

The chain has TRBV18 and TRBJ1-2; 7 nucleotides line up with TRBD1. Germline trimming cut 3 bases from V and 7 bases from J; bases unmatched to any gene: 8. CDR3 length: 14 amino acids. Germline CDR1 and CDR2: KGHSH and LQKENI. In nucleotides, the CDR3 is TGTGCCAGCTCACCGGACAGGCGCGGGGGTGGCTACACCTTC. Translating gives CASSPDRRGGGYTF. Full variable domain (outside the CDR3, taken from reference TRBV18 and TRBJ1-2): NAGVMQNPRHLVRRRGQEARLRCSPMKGHSHVYWYRQLPEEGLKFMVYLQKENIIDESGMPKERFSAEFPKEGPSILRIQQVVRGDSAAYFCASSPDRRGGGYTFGSGTRLTVV.

CDR3 bases: TGTGCTAGTGGTTTGGGGGACAGGGCCTTCTACGAGCAGTACTTC. Translation gives CASGLGDRAFYEQYF. This rearrangement joins TRBV12-5 to TRBJ2-7; TRBD1 matches at 9 bases. Trimming cost V 1 base and J 3 bases; bases outside gene matches: 4. CDR1 LGHNT and CDR2 FRNRAP come from the germline V gene. The CDR3 has 15 residues.

The chain has TRBV5-1 and TRBJ2-7; D call uncertain. Trimming took off 2 bases at V and 2 bases at J, with 11 bases between the two ends. This CDR3 has 14 amino acids. Germline CDR1 SGHRS, CDR2 YFSETQ. The CDR3 nucleotides read TGCGCCAGCAGCTTTAGGGTCCCGCCCTACGAGCAGTACTTC. The encoded protein is CASSFRVPPYEQYF.

The chain is built from TRBV25-1 and TRBJ2-3; D is undetermined. The germline V gene has CDR1 MGHDK and CDR2 SYGVNS. The CDR3 is made up of 13 amino acids. V dropped 5 bases and J dropped 2 bases, with 8 bases sitting between them. CDR3 region: CASSLMNTDTQYF. The CDR3 DNA sequence: TGTGCCAGCAGTCTAATGAACACAGATACGCAGTATTTT.

The CDR3 reads CSVGVQAGSPLHF. The CDR3 DNA sequence: TGCAGCGTTGGGGTGCAAGCGGGATCACCCCTCCACTTT. The chain uses TRBV29-1 and TRBJ1-6; D is unresolved. V was cut by 4 bases and J by 10 bases, with 14 bases left in between. Germline values: CDR1 SQVTM, CDR2 ANQGSEA. The length of the CDR3 is 13 residues.

This clone was observed a handful of times. The chain combines TRBV9 with TRBJ1-1; 7 positions agree with TRBD1. The ends lost 4 bases at V and 1 base at J; junction bases unmatched: 7. The CDR3 has 15 amino acids. Looked up from germline, CDR1 is SGDLS and CDR2 is YYNGEE. The DNA of the CDR3 is TGTGCCAGCAGCCCAGGGGGTACGGAGAACACTGAAGCTTTCTTT. Protein sequence: CASSPGGTENTEAFF.

This clone has a single count. The rearrangement joins TRBV7-2 to TRBJ2-2, with TRBD1 matching 7 bases. Germline V gene sequence: CDR1 SGHTA, CDR2 FQGNSA. Trimming removed 5 bases from V and 5 bases from J; junction bases left unmatched: 8. The CDR3 contains 15 residues. This CDR3 reads CASSPGGRRTGELFF. The CDR3 DNA reads TGTGCCAGCAGCCCAGGGGGAAGGCGGACCGGGGAGCTGTTTTTT.

The chain combines TRBV7-3 with TRBJ2-7, with 8 positions matching TRBD1. J was trimmed by 5 bases and V by 2 bases; bases with no gene match: 5. The length of the CDR3 is 14 residues. Germline values: CDR1 SGHTA, CDR2 FQGTGA. The DNA for the CDR3 is TGTGCCAGCAGCTTAGACAGGGGTAGCCACGAGCAGTACTTC. Translation: CASSLDRGSHEQYF. Full variable domain (missing parts from reference TRBV7-3 and TRBJ2-7): GAGVSQTPSNKVTEKGKYVELRCDPISGHTALYWYRQSLGQGPEFLIYFQGTGAADDSGLPNDRFFAVRPEGSVSTLKIQRTERGDSAVYLCASSLDRGSHEQYFGPGTRLTVT.

The chain links TRBV2 to TRBJ1-1; weak D call: TRBD1 (6 bases). The ends were cut back, 9 bases at V and 5 bases at J, with 22 bases in the middle. Per germline, CDR1 SNHLY and CDR2 FYNNEI. This CDR3 comprises 15 residues. The CDR3 region is CASEQRGGLSTEAFF. In DNA form, the CDR3 reads TGTGCCAGTGAACAACGAGGGGGTTTGAGTACTGAAGCTTTCTTT.

The chain combines TRBV6-1 with TRBJ2-2; 12 nucleotides align to TRBD2. CDR1 is MNHNS, CDR2 SASEGT, per germline. The V gene end was trimmed by 4 bases and the J gene end by 6 bases; junction bases not matched to a gene: 3. The CDR3 sequence is 15 residues long. The CDR3 nucleotides read TGTGCCAGCAGTGCAGCTAGCGGGGGGGCCGGGGAGCTGTTTTTT. It specifies CASSAASGGAGELFF.

J is TRBJ1-5 and V is TRBV4-1, with a possible D match to TRBD1 (6 bases). Per germline, CDR1 MGHRA and CDR2 YSYEKL. Trimming removed 4 bases from V and 5 bases from J, with 15 bases in between. The CDR3 totals 15 residues. CDR3 sequence reads: CASSPPGQTDQPQHF. CDR3 coding DNA: TGCGCCAGCAGCCCCCCTGGACAGACCGATCAGCCCCAGCATTTT.